This paragraph covers one T cell receptor beta chain sequence. What it binds is not known. The data are from a study of cytomegalovirus exposure and HLA in healthy donors. General study points: Overall, under 200 TCR beta chains were annotated as cytomegalovirus-associated. In most subjects, TCR beta sequences reportedly gave accurate predictions of HLA-A and HLA-B alleles.

PCR used 60 Vbeta primers and 13 Jbeta primers. Sequencing used immunoSEQ multiplex PCR; TCRdb keeps in-frame clones, though not all of them. The table has about 160,000 clones, approximately 88% seen once. The sample was PBMCs. This TCR was recovered from a woman under 30 in good health and CMV-seronegative.

The DNA of the CDR3 is TGTGCCAGCAGTGAGTCAGGGAACTATGGCTACACCTTC. This gives the protein CASSESGNYGYTF. The gene calls are TRBV2 and TRBJ1-2; the D gene is possibly TRBD1 (5 bases). The CDR3 totals 13 residues. CDR1 SNHLY and CDR2 FYNNEI come from the germline V gene. The ends were cut back, 3 bases at V and 2 bases at J, with 7 bases in the middle.